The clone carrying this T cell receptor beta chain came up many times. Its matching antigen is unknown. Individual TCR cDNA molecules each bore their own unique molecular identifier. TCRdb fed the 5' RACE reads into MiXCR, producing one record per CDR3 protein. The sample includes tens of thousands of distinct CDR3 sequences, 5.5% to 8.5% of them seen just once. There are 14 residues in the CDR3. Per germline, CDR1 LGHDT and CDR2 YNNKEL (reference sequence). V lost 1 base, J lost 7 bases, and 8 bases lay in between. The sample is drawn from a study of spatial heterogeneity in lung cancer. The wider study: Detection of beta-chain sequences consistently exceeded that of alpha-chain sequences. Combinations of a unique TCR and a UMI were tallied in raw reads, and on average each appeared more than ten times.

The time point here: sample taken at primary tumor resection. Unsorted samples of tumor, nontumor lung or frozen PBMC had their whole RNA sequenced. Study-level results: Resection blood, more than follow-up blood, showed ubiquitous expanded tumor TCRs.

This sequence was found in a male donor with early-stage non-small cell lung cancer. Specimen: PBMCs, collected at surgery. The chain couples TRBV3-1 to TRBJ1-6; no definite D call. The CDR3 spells CASSQGSVNSPLHF. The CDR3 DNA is TGTGCCAGCAGCCAAGGCTCGGTGAATTCACCCCTCCACTTT.